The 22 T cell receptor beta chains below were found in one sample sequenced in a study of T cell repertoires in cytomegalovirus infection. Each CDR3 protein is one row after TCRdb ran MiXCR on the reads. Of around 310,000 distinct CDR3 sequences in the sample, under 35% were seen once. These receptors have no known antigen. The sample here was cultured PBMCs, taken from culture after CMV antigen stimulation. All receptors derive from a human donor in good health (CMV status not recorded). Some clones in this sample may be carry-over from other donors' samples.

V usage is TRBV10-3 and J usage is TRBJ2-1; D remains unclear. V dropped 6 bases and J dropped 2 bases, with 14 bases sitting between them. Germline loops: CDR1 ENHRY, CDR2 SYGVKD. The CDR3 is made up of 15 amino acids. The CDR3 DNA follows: TGTGCCATCAGCCCGTCAAAAGCCACCTACAATGAGCAGTTCTTC. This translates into CAISPSKATYNEQFF.

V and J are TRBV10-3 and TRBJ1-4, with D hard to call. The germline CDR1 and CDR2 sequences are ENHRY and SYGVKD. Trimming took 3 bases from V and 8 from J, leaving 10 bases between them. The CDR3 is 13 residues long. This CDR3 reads CAISDRVKEKLFF. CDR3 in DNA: TGTGCCATCAGTGACCGGGTAAAGGAAAAACTGTTTTTT.

The CDR3 DNA reads TGTGCCAGCAGTTACTCGAGGTGGGAGGGCCGGTACGAGCAGTACTTC. Translating gives CASSYSRWEGRYEQYF. The V gene is TRBV6-2 or TRBV6-3, the J gene TRBJ2-7, with 7 bases aligning to TRBD2. J gave up 4 bases and V 0 bases, and 9 bases lay outside the gene matches. Germline-derived CDR1 and CDR2 are MNHEY and SVGEGT. This CDR3 is built from 16 residues.

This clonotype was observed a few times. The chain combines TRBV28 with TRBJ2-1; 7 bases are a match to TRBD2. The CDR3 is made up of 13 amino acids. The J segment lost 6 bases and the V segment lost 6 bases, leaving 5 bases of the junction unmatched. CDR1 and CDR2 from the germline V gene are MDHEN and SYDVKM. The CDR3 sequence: CASRGSGSNEQFF. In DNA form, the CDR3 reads TGTGCCAGCAGAGGTAGCGGGTCCAATGAGCAGTTCTTC.

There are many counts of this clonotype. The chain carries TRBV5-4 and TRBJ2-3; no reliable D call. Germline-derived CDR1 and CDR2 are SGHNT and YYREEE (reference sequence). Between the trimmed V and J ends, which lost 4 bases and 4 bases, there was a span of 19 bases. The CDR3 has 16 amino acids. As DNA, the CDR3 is TGTGCCAGCAGCACGATCTCGCGGAATAGGGCAGATACGCAGTATTTT. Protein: CASSTISRNRADTQYF.

The CDR3 region is CASSVRQGSENIQYF. The CDR3 DNA reads as TGTGCCAGTAGTGTCCGACAGGGGTCTGAAAACATTCAGTACTTC. The chain employs TRBV19 and TRBJ2-4, with 8 positions matching TRBD1. Losses at the gene ends were 5 bases for V and 5 bases for J; bases not matched to a gene: 8. This CDR3 has 15 amino acids. The germline V gene has CDR1 LNHDA and CDR2 SQIVND (reference sequence). The variable domain in full, completed from reference TRBV19 and TRBJ2-4, reads DGGITQSPKYLFRKEGQNVTLSCEQNLNHDAMYWYRQDPGQGLRLIYYSQIVNDFQKGDIAEGYSVSREKKESFPLTVTSAQKNPTAFYLCASSVRQGSENIQYFGAGTRLSVL.

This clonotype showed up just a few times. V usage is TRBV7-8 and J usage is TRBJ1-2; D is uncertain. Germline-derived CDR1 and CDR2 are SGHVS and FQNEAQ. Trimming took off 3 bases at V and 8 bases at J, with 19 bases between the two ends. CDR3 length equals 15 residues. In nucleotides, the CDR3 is TGTGCCAGCAGCTTTCGTCCGGGAAGCGTTGGGGGCTACACCTTC. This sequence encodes CASSFRPGSVGGYTF.

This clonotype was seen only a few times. This CDR3 is CASSQERQGLDQPQHF. DNA for the CDR3: TGCGCCAGCAGCCAAGAGAGGCAGGGACTGGATCAGCCCCAGCATTTT. J is TRBJ1-5 and V is TRBV4-1; a possible D gene is TRBD1 (5 bases). The CDR3 has 16 amino acids. Per germline, CDR1 MGHRA and CDR2 YSYEKL. V lost 0 bases and J lost 5, with 14 bases in between.

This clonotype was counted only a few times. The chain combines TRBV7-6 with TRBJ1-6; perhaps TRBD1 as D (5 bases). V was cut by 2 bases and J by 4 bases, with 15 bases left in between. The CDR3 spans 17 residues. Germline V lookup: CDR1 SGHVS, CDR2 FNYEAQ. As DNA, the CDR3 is TGTGCCAGCAGCTTAACCGGGACGAATCGATATAATTCACCCCTCCACTTT. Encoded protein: CASSLTGTNRYNSPLHF.

In nucleotides, the CDR3 is TGTGCCAGTAGGGGGAGGGGGCTTAGCGGGGAGCTGTTTTTT. It translates to CASRGRGLSGELFF. The chain combines TRBV19 with TRBJ2-2; D may correspond to TRBD1 or TRBD2 (7 bases each). This CDR3 has 14 residues. Germline CDR1 and CDR2: LNHDA and SQIVND (reference sequence). The V end was cut by 6 bases, the J end by 7 bases, with 15 bases between. The complete variable domain, with remaining parts taken from reference TRBV19 and TRBJ2-2, reads DGGITQSPKYLFRKEGQNVTLSCEQNLNHDAMYWYRQDPGQGLRLIYYSQIVNDFQKGDIAEGYSVSREKKESFPLTVTSAQKNPTAFYLCASRGRGLSGELFFGEGSRLTVL.

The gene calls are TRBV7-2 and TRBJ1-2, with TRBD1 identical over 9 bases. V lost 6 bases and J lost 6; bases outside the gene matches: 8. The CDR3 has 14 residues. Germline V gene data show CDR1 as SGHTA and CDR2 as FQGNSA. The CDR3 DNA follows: TGTGCCAGCAGGGATACAGGGGGCGCGCATGGCTACACCTTC. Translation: CASRDTGGAHGYTF.

CDR3 region: CASSLAQVDNAEAFF. CDR3 in DNA: TGTGCCAGCAGCTTAGCACAGGTAGATAACGCTGAAGCTTTCTTT. The chain carries TRBV7-2 and TRBJ1-1; D might be TRBD1 (5 bases). V lost 0 bases and J lost 6, with 14 bases in between. The CDR3 runs to 15 residues. The germline V gene encodes CDR1 SGHTA and CDR2 FQGNSA.

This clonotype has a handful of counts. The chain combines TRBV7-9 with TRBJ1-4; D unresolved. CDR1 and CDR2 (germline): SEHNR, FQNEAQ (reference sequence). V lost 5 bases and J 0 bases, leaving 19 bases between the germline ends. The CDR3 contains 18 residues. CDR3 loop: CASSTREYGSSTNEKLFF. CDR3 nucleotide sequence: TGTGCCAGCAGCACCCGAGAGTACGGCAGTTCAACTAATGAAAAACTGTTTTTT.

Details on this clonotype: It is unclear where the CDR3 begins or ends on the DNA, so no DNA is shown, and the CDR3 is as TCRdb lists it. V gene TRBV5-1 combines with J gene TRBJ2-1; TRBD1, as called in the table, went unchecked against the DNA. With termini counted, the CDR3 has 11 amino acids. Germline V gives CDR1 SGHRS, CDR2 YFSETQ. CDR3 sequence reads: CASSFGQGTFF.

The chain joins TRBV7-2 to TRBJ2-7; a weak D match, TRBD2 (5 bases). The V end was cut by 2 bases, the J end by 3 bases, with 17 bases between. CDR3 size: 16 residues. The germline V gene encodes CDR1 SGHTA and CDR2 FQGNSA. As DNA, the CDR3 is TGTGCCAGCAGCTTATATCGAGGGTCGGGGTTCTACGAGCAGTACTTC. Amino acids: CASSLYRGSGFYEQYF.

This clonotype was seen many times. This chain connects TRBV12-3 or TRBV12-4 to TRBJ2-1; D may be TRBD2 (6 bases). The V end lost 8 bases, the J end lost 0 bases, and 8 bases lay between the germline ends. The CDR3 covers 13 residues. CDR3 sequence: CASGGSSYNEQFF. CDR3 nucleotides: TGTGCCAGCGGGGGGAGCTCCTACAATGAGCAGTTCTTC.

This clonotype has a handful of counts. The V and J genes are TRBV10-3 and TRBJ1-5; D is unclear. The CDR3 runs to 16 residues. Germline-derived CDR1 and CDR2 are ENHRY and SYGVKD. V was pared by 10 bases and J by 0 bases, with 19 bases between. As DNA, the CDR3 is TGTGCCACCCCAGACCGGGCGCATTATAGCAATCAGCCCCAGCATTTT. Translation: CATPDRAHYSNQPQHF.

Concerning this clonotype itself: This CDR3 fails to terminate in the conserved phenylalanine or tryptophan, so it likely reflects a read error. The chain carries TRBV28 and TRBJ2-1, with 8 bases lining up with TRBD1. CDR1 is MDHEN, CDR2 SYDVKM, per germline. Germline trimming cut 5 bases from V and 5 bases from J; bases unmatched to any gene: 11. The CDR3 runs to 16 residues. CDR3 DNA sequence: TGTGCCAGCAGTCAGCCGGGCAGGGGGCTCGACAATGAGCAGTTCTTA. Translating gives CASSQPGRGLDNEQFL.

The CDR3 sequence: CASRLSATGELFF. The CDR3 DNA reads as TGTGCCAGCCGATTAAGCGCCACCGGGGAGCTGTTTTTT. This rearrangement joins TRBV7-9 to TRBJ2-2; D unresolved. The CDR3 length is 13 residues. V was trimmed by 8 bases and J by 4 bases, leaving 11 bases between them. Germline assignment: CDR1 SEHNR and CDR2 FQNEAQ (reference sequence). The full variable domain, with the rest looked up from reference TRBV7-9 and TRBJ2-2, is DTGVSQNPRHKITKRGQNVTFRCDPISEHNRLYWYRQTLGQGPEFLTYFQNEAQLEKSRLLSDRFSAERPKGSFSTLEIQRTEQGDSAMYLCASRLSATGELFFGEGSRLTVL.

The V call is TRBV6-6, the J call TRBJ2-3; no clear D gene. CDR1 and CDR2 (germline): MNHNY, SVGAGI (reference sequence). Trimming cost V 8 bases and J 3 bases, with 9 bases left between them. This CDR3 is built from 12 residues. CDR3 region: CASSLQTDTQYF. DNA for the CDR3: TGTGCCAGCTCCCTCCAAACAGATACGCAGTATTTT.

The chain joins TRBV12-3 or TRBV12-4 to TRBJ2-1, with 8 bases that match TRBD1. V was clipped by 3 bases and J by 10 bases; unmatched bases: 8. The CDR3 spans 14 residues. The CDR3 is CASSLGQGASEQFF. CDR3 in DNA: TGTGCCAGCAGTTTGGGGCAGGGGGCGTCCGAGCAGTTCTTC.

Written as DNA, the CDR3 is TGTGCCAGTAGTGCGGGGAGGGGGAGCACAGATACGCAGTATTTT. Its protein is CASSAGRGSTDTQYF. The chain is built from TRBV19 and TRBJ2-3, with a possible D match to TRBD2 (7 bases). Germline V lookup: CDR1 LNHDA, CDR2 SQIVND (reference sequence). V lost 5 bases, J lost 0 bases, and 12 bases lay in between. This CDR3 contains 15 residues.